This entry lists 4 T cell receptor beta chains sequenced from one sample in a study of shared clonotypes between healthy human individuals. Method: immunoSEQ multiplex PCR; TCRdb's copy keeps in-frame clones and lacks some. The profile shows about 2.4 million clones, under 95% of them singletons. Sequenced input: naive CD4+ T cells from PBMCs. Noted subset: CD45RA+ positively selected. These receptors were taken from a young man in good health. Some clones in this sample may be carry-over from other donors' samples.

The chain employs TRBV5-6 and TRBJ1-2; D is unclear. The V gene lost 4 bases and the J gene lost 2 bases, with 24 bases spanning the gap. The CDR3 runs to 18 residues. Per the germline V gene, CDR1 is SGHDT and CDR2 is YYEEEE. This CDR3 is CASSPLMSPRSLNYGYTF. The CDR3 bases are TGTGCCAGCAGCCCCTTGATGAGTCCCCGGTCTCTCAACTATGGCTACACCTTC. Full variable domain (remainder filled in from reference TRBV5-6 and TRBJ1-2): DAGVTQSPTHLIKTRGQQVTLRCSPKSGHDTVSWYQQALGQGPQFIFQYYEEEERQRGNFPDRFSGHQFPNYSSELNVNALLLGDSALYLCASSPLMSPRSLNYGYTFGSGTRLTVV.

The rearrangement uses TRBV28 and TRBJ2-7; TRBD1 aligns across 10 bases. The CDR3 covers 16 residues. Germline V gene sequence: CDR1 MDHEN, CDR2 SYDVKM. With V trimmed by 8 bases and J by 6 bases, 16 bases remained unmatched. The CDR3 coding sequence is TGTGCCAGCGTACCAACTCCGGGACAGGGGTTGGGCGAGCAGTACTTC. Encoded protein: CASVPTPGQGLGEQYF.

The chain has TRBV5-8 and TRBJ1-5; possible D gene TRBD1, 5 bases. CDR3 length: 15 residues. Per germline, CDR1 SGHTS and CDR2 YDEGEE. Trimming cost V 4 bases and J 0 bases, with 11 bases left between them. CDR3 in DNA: TGTGCCAGCAGCCGGGGACTGAATAGCAATCAGCCCCAGCATTTT. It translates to CASSRGLNSNQPQHF.

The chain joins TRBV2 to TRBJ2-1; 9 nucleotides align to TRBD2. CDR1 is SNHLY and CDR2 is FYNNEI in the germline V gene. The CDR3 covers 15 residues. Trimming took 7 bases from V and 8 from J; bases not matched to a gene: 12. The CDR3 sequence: CASKVWREGRDEQFF. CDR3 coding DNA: TGTGCCAGCAAGGTGTGGCGGGAGGGCCGGGATGAGCAGTTCTTC.